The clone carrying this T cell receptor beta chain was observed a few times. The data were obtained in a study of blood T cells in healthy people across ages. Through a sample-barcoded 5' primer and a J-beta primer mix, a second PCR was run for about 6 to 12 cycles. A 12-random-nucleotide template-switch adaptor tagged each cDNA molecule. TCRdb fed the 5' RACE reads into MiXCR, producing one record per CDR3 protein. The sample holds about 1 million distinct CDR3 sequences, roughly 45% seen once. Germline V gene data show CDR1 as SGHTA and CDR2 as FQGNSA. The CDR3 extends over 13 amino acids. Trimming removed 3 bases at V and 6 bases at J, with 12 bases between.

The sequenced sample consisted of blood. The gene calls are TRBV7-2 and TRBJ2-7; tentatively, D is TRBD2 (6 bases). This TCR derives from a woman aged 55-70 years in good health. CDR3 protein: CASSLEGPGEQYF. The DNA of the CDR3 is TGTGCCAGCAGCTTGGAGGGACCGGGCGAGCAGTACTTC.